This entry lists 3 T cell receptor beta chains sequenced from one sample in a study of human T cells and chemical hapten exposure. This sample's time point: healthy volunteer bleed at 2 weeks. Researchers extracted total RNA from unfractionated whole blood. TCRdb independently ran MiXCR on the RACE reads; one entry per CDR3 protein. The data show under 95,000 distinct CDR3 sequences, about 10% seen once. The specimen was whole blood. The origin of the receptors is a female donor in good health. Some clones in this sample may be carry-over from other donors' samples.

The genes are TRBV28 and TRBJ2-5; TRBD2 agrees at 8 bases. Per the germline V gene, CDR1 is MDHEN and CDR2 is SYDVKM. CDR3 length: 16 residues. J lost 0 bases, V lost 5 bases, and 8 bases had no gene match. The CDR3 nucleotides are TGTGCCAGCAGTGCGGCCGGGACTAGTCACCAAGAGACCCAGTACTTC. Its protein is CASSAAGTSHQETQYF.

The chain uses TRBV9 and TRBJ1-6, with 11 nucleotides matching TRBD1. The trim removed 0 bases at V and 9 bases at J, leaving 5 bases unmatched. This CDR3 region has 16 residues. Germline-derived CDR1 and CDR2 are SGDLS and YYNGEE. The CDR3 nucleotides are TGTGCCAGCAGCGTAGGAGGACAGGGGGCTGGTTCACCCCTCCACTTT. Translation: CASSVGGQGAGSPLHF.

A few counts support this clonotype. The J gene is TRBJ2-3, the V gene TRBV5-1; 7 bases match TRBD2. Per the germline V gene, CDR1 is SGHRS and CDR2 is YFSETQ. This CDR3 has 14 residues. The V gene end was trimmed by 5 bases and the J gene end by 6 bases; junction bases not matched to a gene: 9. CDR3 protein: CASSPLAGTDTQYF. DNA for the CDR3: TGCGCCAGCAGTCCCTTAGCGGGTACCGATACGCAGTATTTT.